This entry features one TCR beta chain sequence. Individual cDNA molecules were tagged with unique molecular identifiers, the study reported. Each CDR3 protein is one row after TCRdb ran MiXCR on the 5' RACE reads. The sample comprises approximately 37,000 distinct CDR3 sequences, approximately 5.1% of which are singletons, and 5.5% to 7% rests with the top ten. The data were taken from a study of early T cells in non-severe SARS-CoV-2 infection. Germline CDR1 SEHNR, CDR2 FQNEAQ (reference sequence). There are 16 residues in the CDR3. V lost 0 bases and J lost 2, with 8 bases in between. Sequenced material: whole blood, taken at baseline. The source is an adult who was a healthcare worker with PCR-confirmed SARS-CoV-2 infection or an uninfected control (not recorded which). The chain uses TRBV7-9 and TRBJ2-6; weak D call: TRBD1 (6 bases). CDR3: CASSLADRPGANVLTF. CDR3 nucleotide sequence: TGTGCCAGCAGCTTAGCTGACAGGCCTGGGGCCAACGTCCTGACTTTC.